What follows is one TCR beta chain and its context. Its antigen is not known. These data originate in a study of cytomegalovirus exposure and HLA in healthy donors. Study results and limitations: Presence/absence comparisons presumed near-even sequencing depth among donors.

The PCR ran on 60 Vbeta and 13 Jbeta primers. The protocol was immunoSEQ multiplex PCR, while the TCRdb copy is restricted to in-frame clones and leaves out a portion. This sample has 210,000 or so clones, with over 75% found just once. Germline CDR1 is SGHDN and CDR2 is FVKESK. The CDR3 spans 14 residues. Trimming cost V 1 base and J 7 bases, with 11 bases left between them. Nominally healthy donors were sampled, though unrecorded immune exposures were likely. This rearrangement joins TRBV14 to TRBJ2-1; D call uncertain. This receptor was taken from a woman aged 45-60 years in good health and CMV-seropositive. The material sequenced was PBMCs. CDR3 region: CASSQVYVWNEQFF. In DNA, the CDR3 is TGTGCCAGCAGCCAAGTCTACGTCTGGAATGAGCAGTTCTTC.